The TCR beta chain described here comes from a study of human T cells and chemical hapten exposure. At the level of the study: All through the roughly 26-week study, the scalp of each patient received diphenylcyclopropenone doses weekly. Alopecia areata, totalis or universalis affected patients, mainly female.

Study conclusions and caveats: DPC sensitization left the count of TCRs above 1 in 1000 unchanged.

The CDR3 runs to 15 residues. V lost 7 bases and J lost 5, with 20 bases in between. The time point was: patch test 2, 6 weeks after DPC sensitization. Treatment defined: therapeutic diphenylcyclopropenone sensitization with weekly scalp DPC. With regard to this clonotype: What it binds is unknown.

TCRdb analysed the RACE reads with MiXCR anew, one entry per CDR3 protein. The data contain some 99,000 distinct CDR3 sequences, less than 10% of them singletons. The specimen comprised whole blood, sampled in connection with sensitization to the hapten diphenylcyclopropenone (DPC). This sequence joins TRBV12-3 or TRBV12-4 and TRBJ1-1; D unresolved. The receptor comes from a woman aged 35 to 49 with alopecia areata. Some clones in this sample may be carry-over from other donors' samples. CDR3 DNA: TGTGCCAGCAACTCCTCACCCTCGGGTATTACTGAAGCTTTCTTT. It codes for CASNSSPSGITEAFF.